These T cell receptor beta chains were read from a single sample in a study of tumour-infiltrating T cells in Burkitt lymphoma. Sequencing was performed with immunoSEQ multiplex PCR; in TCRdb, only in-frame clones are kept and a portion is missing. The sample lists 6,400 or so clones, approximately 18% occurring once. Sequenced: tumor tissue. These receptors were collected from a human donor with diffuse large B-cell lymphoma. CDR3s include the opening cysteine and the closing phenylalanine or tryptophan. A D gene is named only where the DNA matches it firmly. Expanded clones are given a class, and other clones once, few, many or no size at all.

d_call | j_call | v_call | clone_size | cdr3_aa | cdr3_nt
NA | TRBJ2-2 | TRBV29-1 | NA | CSVERPDSTTAGELFF | TGCAGCGTTGAGAGACCGGACAGCACCACTGCCGGGGAGCTGTTTTTT
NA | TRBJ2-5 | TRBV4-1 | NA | CASSQEYGTNQETQYF | TGCGCCAGCAGCCAAGAGTATGGAACTAACCAAGAGACCCAGTACTTC
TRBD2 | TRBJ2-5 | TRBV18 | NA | CASSPATGSSGEETQYF | TGTGCCAGCTCACCCGCGACCGGCTCTAGCGGGGAAGAGACCCAGTACTTC
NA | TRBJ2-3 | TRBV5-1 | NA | CASSLEGTDTQYF | TGCGCCAGCAGCTTGGAGGGCACAGATACGCAGTATTTT
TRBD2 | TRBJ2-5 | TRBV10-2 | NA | CASSAPGLAETQETQYF | TGCGCCAGCAGTGCTCCGGGACTAGCGGAGACCCAAGAGACCCAGTACTTC
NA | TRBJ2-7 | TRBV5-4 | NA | CASSYGHLYEQYF | TGTGCCAGCAGCTACGGACACCTCTACGAGCAGTACTTC
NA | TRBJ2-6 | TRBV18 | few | CASSPRGGGANVLTF | TGTGCCAGCTCACCGAGGGGAGGTGGGGCCAACGTCCTGACTTTC
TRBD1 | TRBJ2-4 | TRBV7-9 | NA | CATTWTGVDKNIQYF | TGTGCCACGACATGGACAGGGGTGGACAAAAACATTCAGTACTTC
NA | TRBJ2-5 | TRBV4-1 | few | CASSRTGFLETQYF | TGCGCCAGCAGCCGCACAGGGTTCTTAGAGACCCAGTACTTC
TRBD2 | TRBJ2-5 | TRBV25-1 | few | CASSDTSGGFQETQYF | TGTGCCAGCAGTGATACTAGCGGGGGATTCCAAGAGACCCAGTACTTC
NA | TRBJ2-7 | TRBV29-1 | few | CSVLGDYEQYF | TGCAGCGTGTTGGGGGACTACGAGCAGTACTTC
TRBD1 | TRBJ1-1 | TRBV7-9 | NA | CASSRQGVEAFF | TGTGCCAGCAGCCGACAGGGAGTCGAAGCTTTCTTT
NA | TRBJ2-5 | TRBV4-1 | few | CASSQDGDSSLQETQYF | TGCGCCAGCAGCCAAGATGGGGATAGCAGCCTCCAAGAGACCCAGTACTTC
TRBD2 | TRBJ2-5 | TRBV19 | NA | CASSYGTSGIGETQYF | TGTGCCAGTAGCTACGGGACTAGCGGGATTGGGGAGACCCAGTACTTC
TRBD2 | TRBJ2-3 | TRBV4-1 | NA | CASSQRTSGRSGTDTQYF | TGCGCCAGCAGCCAAAGGACTAGCGGGAGGTCGGGCACAGATACGCAGTATTTT
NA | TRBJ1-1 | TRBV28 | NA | CASSFGRTEAFF | TGTGCCAGCAGTTTCGGTCGAACTGAAGCTTTCTTT
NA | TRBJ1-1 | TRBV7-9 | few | CASSRALEAFF | TGTGCCAGCAGCAGGGCCCTTGAAGCTTTCTTT
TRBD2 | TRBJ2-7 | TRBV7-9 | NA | CASSPPGEGSEQYF | TGTGCCAGCAGCCCACCCGGGGAGGGAAGCGAGCAGTACTTC
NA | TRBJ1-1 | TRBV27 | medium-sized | CASSLWGGNTEAFF | TGTGCCAGCAGTTTATGGGGCGGGAACACTGAAGCTTTCTTT
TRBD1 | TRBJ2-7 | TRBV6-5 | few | CASSPPQGAPMQYF | TGTGCCAGCAGCCCCCCGCAGGGGGCCCCAATGCAGTACTTC
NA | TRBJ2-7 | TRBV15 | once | CATSRALGYEQYF | TGTGCCACCAGCAGAGCCTTGGGCTACGAGCAGTACTTC
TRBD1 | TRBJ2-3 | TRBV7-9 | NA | CASSPQGTLVTDTQYF | TGTGCCAGCAGCCCACAGGGGACCCTTGTCACAGATACGCAGTATTTT
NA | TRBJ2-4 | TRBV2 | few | CAGSEAGAAKNIQYF | TGTGCCGGCTCCGAGGCAGGTGCGGCCAAAAACATTCAGTACTTC
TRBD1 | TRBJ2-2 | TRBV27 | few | CASRSQGEGAAGELFF | TGTGCCAGCCGATCACAGGGGGAAGGGGCGGCCGGGGAGCTGTTTTTT
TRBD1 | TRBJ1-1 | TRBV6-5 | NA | CASSHLTGGTEAFF | TGTGCCAGCAGTCACTTGACAGGGGGCACTGAAGCTTTCTTT
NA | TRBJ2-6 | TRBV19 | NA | CASSTTANVLTF | TGTGCCAGTAGCACCACGGCCAACGTCCTGACTTTC
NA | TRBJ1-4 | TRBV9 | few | CASNKGGITEKLFF | TGTGCCAGCAACAAGGGGGGAATTACGGAAAAACTGTTTTTT
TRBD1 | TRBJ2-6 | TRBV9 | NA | CASSDQGASGANVLTF | TGTGCCAGCAGCGACCAGGGGGCTTCTGGGGCCAACGTCCTGACTTTC
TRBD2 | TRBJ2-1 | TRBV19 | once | CASSWTSGSDSSYNEQFF | TGTGCCAGTAGTTGGACTAGCGGGAGTGATAGCTCCTACAATGAGCAGTTCTTC
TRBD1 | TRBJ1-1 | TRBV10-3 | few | CAISEGTAGEAFF | TGTGCCATCAGTGAGGGGACAGCTGGTGAAGCTTTCTTT
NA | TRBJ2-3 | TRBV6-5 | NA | CASSPRLFTDTQYF | TGTGCCAGCAGCCCTCGACTGTTCACAGATACGCAGTATTTT
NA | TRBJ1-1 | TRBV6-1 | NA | CASSAEGSIGTEAFF | TGTGCCAGCAGTGCAGAAGGGAGTATAGGCACTGAAGCTTTCTTT
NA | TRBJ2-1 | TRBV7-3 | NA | CASSPKGDPYNEQFF | TGTGCCAGCAGCCCCAAGGGCGACCCATACAATGAGCAGTTCTTC
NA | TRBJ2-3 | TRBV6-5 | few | CASSFYGRGTDTQYF | TGTGCCAGCAGTTTTTACGGGAGAGGCACAGATACGCAGTATTTT
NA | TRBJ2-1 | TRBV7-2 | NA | CASSLGLDYNEQFF | TGTGCCAGCAGCTTGGGGCTAGATTACAATGAGCAGTTCTTC
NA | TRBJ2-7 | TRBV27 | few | CASGAAYEQYF | TGTGCCAGCGGGGCAGCCTACGAGCAGTACTTC
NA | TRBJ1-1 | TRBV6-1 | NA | CASRTLDYYEAFF | TGTGCCAGCAGAACACTGGATTATTATGAAGCTTTCTTT
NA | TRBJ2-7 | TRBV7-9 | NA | CASSPPRTTWEQYF | TGTGCCAGCAGCCCTCCTAGGACTACTTGGGAGCAGTACTTC
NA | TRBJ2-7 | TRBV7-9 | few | CASSLAWLAHEQYF | TGTGCCAGCAGCTTAGCGTGGTTAGCCCACGAGCAGTACTTC
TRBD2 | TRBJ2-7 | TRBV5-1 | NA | CASSHTSGNYEQYF | TGCGCCAGCAGCCATACTAGCGGAAACTACGAGCAGTACTTC
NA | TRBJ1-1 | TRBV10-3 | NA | CAIRRQGDTEAFF | TGTGCCATCAGACGACAAGGGGACACTGAAGCTTTCTTT
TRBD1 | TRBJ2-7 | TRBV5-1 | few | CASSPGQSYEQYF | TGCGCCAGCAGCCCGGGACAGTCCTACGAGCAGTACTTC
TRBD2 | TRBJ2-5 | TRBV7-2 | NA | CASSTGTSGQETQYF | TGTGCCAGCAGCACCGGGACTAGCGGACAAGAGACCCAGTACTTC
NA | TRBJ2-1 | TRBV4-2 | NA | CASSQAVGGIVNEQFF | TGTGCCAGCAGCCAAGCAGTCGGAGGGATTGTCAATGAGCAGTTCTTC
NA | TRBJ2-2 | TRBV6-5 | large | CASSYSGTHTGELFF | TGTGCCAGCAGTTACTCAGGGACCCACACCGGGGAGCTGTTTTTT
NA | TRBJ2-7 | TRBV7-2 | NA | CASTDDAALYEQYF | TGTGCCAGCACCGACGACGCGGCCCTATACGAGCAGTACTTC
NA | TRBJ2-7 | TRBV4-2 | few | CASSPAITYEQYF | TGTGCCAGCAGCCCGGCGATAACCTACGAGCAGTACTTC
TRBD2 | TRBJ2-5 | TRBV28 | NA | CASSSPGGLRETQYF | TGTGCCAGCAGTTCCCCGGGAGGTTTAAGGGAGACCCAGTACTTC
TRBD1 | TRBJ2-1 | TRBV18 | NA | CASSPRDSSYNEQFF | TGTGCCAGCTCACCTAGGGACAGTTCCTACAATGAGCAGTTCTTC
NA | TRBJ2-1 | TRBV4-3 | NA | CASSQDLRVGDEQFF | TGCGCCAGCAGCCAAGATTTGAGGGTCGGGGATGAGCAGTTCTTC
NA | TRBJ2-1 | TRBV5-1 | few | CASSLSGSAYNEQFF | TGCGCCAGCAGCTTGTCAGGATCTGCCTACAATGAGCAGTTCTTC
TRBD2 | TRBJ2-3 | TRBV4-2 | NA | CASSQDGRPSTDTQYF | TGTGCCAGCAGCCAAGACGGGAGGCCCAGCACAGATACGCAGTATTTT
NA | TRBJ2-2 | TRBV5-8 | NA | CASSLDNTRELFF | TGTGCCAGCAGCTTAGACAACACCAGGGAGCTGTTTTTT
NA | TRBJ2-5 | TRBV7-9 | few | CASRGWQTKETQYF | TGTGCCAGCAGGGGCTGGCAGACGAAAGAGACCCAGTACTTC